This entry lists 27 T cell receptor beta chains sequenced from one sample in a study of blood T cells in healthy people across ages. A J-beta primer mix and a sample-barcoded 5' primer were used in a second PCR of roughly 6 to 11 cycles. TCRdb used MiXCR to reprocess the 5' RACE reads, holding one entry per CDR3 protein. The table includes 650,000 to 1,000,000 distinct CDR3 sequences, roughly 34% detected once. Sequencing was carried out using blood. The receptors derive from a man between 18 and 29 years old in good health.

This sequence joins TRBV7-2 and TRBJ2-4, with a possible D match to TRBD1 (6 bases). The end of the DNA is better explained by TRBJ2-7, so the J call may be wrong. The CDR3 consists of 15 residues. Germline assignment: CDR1 SGHTA and CDR2 FQGNSA. CDR3: CASSPRQAPPYEQYF. The CDR3 DNA is TGTGCCAGCAGCCCGAGACAGGCCCCCCCCTACGAGCAGTACTTC.

This clonotype turned up a few times. One base away lies a much larger clone, so this may be a sequencing read error. The CDR3 region is CSVLGTTRTSYNEQYF. The CDR3, as DNA: TGCAGCGTCCTGGGGACTACCAGGACTTCCTACAATGAGCAGTACTTC. This sequence joins TRBV29-1 and TRBJ2-1, with 7 bases that match TRBD2. The J call may be faulty, since TRBJ2-7 better matches the DNA end. The CDR3 runs 16 residues. CDR1 SQVTM and CDR2 ANQGSEA come from the germline V gene.

The chain couples TRBV6-6 to TRBJ2-1; TRBD1 might be the D (6 bases). The CDR3 totals 12 residues. Germline V gene data show CDR1 as MNHNY and CDR2 as SVGAGI (reference sequence). V was pared by 6 bases and J by 10 bases, with 13 bases between. The CDR3 nucleotides are TGTGCCAGCAGACCTGACAGGAACGAGCAGTTCTTC. Encoded protein: CASRPDRNEQFF.

CDR3 coding DNA: TGCGCCAGCAGCCAAGTTTCAGTATACCAGGGCGATCTCTCCTACGAGCAGTACTTC. Protein sequence: CASSQVSVYQGDLSYEQYF. J is TRBJ2-7 and V is TRBV4-1, with TRBD1 as a possible D gene (5 bases). The V end lost 1 base, the J end lost 0 bases, and 22 bases lay between the germline ends. Germline CDR1 MGHRA, CDR2 YSYEKL. The CDR3 has 19 residues.

V usage is TRBV30 and J usage is TRBJ1-2; possibly TRBD1 for D (5 bases). Germline CDR1 GTSNPN, CDR2 SVGIG (reference sequence). The CDR3 is made up of 13 amino acids. Trimming left V 7 bases short and J 4 bases short, with 16 bases between. CDR3 sequence (DNA): TGTGCCTCTGCCTTGGGGCGGTCCTATGGCTACACCTTC. Its translation is CASALGRSYGYTF.

V is TRBV6-1 and J is TRBJ2-3, with D possibly matching TRBD1 (5 bases). Trimming cost V 2 bases and J 0 bases, with 12 bases left between them. The CDR3 is 16 amino acids. Germline V CDR1 and CDR2: MNHNS, SASEGT. This chain's CDR3 is CASSEHTGPSTDTQYF. In DNA form, the CDR3 reads TGTGCCAGCAGTGAACACACAGGACCTAGCACAGATACGCAGTATTTT.

The CDR3 bases are TGCGCCAGCAGCCAAGGAGTGGGGACTCTGGAGCCCCAGCATTTT. This translates into CASSQGVGTLEPQHF. The chain combines TRBV4-1 with TRBJ1-5; tentative D call: TRBD1 (5 bases). The CDR3 sequence is 15 residues long. CDR1 is MGHRA and CDR2 is YSYEKL in the germline V gene. Trimming removed 1 base at V and 8 bases at J, with 15 bases between.

The V and J genes are TRBV2 and TRBJ1-5; a possible D gene is TRBD1 (6 bases). This CDR3 contains 14 residues. The ends were cut back, 1 base at V and 5 bases at J, with 9 bases in the middle. Germline assignment: CDR1 SNHLY and CDR2 FYNNEI. The CDR3 loop is CASSEVRGDQPQHF. The CDR3 nucleotides are TGTGCCAGCAGTGAAGTCAGGGGTGATCAGCCCCAGCATTTT.

In its sample, this clonotype was seen a few times. V and J are TRBV29-1 and TRBJ1-4, with D possibly TRBD1 on 5 matching bases. V lost 6 bases, J lost 2 bases, and 10 bases lay in between. This CDR3 comprises 13 residues. The germline gives CDR1 SQVTM, CDR2 ANQGSEA. CDR3 bases: TGCAGCGTAACAGGAGTCACTAATGAAAAACTGTTTTTT. Translating gives CSVTGVTNEKLFF.

CDR3 nucleotide sequence: TGCGCCAGCAGCCAAGACGGAGTGTCCCGGGGCGAGCAGTACTTC. It translates to CASSQDGVSRGEQYF. The chain recombines TRBV4-3 with TRBJ2-7; D might be TRBD2 (5 bases). The CDR3 is 15 amino acids. Trimming took off 0 bases at V and 6 bases at J, with 15 bases between the two ends. The germline V gene has CDR1 LGHNA and CDR2 YSLEER.

This clonotype was seen once. The CDR3 protein is CASSPQGSGNIQYF. The CDR3 nucleotides read TGTGCCAGCAGTCCACAGGGGTCCGGGAACATTCAGTACTTC. This rearrangement joins TRBV28 to TRBJ2-4; 7 nucleotides agree with TRBD1. The CDR3 runs to 14 residues. The ends lost 5 bases at V and 7 bases at J; junction bases unmatched: 8. The V gene's germline CDR1 is MDHEN and CDR2 SYDVKM.

The chain employs TRBV5-6 and TRBJ2-7; D may be TRBD1 (6 bases). With 3 bases removed from V and 2 bases from J, the gap between germline ends came to 15 bases. Germline V gene lookup returns CDR1 SGHDT and CDR2 YYEEEE. The CDR3 covers 15 residues. The CDR3 region is CASSSQGHLTYEQYF. The CDR3 DNA sequence: TGTGCCAGCAGCTCTCAGGGACACCTTACCTACGAGCAGTACTTC.

This clonotype came up many times. The chain recombines TRBV25-1 with TRBJ1-6, with D unresolved. The CDR3 loop spans 15 amino acids. V was clipped by 1 base and J by 5 bases, with 9 bases between them. Germline assignment: CDR1 MGHDK and CDR2 SYGVNS. DNA for the CDR3: TGTGCCAGCAGTGAATCCACAGTAGATAATTCACCCCTCCACTTT. Translation gives CASSESTVDNSPLHF.

The gene calls are TRBV29-1 and TRBJ1-1; D ambiguous. Trimming took off 4 bases at V and 5 bases at J, with 14 bases between the two ends. The CDR3 loop spans 13 amino acids. The germline gives CDR1 SQVTM, CDR2 ANQGSEA. Written as DNA, the CDR3 is TGCAGCGTTGGACCGACTTTGGGAACTGAAGCTTTCTTT. Amino acid sequence: CSVGPTLGTEAFF.

The chain couples TRBV4-1 to TRBJ2-6; D is uncertain. The CDR3 runs to 16 residues. Trimming took 1 base from V and 2 from J, leaving 9 bases between them. In germline, CDR1 is MGHRA, CDR2 YSYEKL. CDR3 bases: TGCGCCAGCAGCCAAGCGGCGCTCGCTGGGGCCAACGTCCTGACTTTC. Encoded protein: CASSQAALAGANVLTF.

The chain links TRBV12-5 to TRBJ2-5; no reliable D call. Germline assignment: CDR1 LGHNT and CDR2 FRNRAP. With 6 bases removed from V and 3 bases from J, the gap between germline ends came to 11 bases. The CDR3 loop spans 13 amino acids. This CDR3 is CASGRTIEETQYF. In nucleotides, the CDR3 is TGTGCTAGTGGCAGGACGATTGAAGAGACCCAGTACTTC.

The V and J genes are TRBV4-3 and TRBJ2-1; no clear D gene. V dropped 1 base and J dropped 3 bases, with 7 bases sitting between them. In germline, CDR1 is LGHNA, CDR2 YSLEER. The CDR3 extends over 14 amino acids. As DNA, the CDR3 is TGCGCCAGCAGCCAAGTGGCTTTCTACAATGAGCAGTTCTTC. Translating gives CASSQVAFYNEQFF.

The chain carries TRBV29-1 and TRBJ2-4; possible D gene TRBD1, 5 bases. The end of the DNA aligns better with TRBJ2-7, so the J call may be wrong. CDR1 SQVTM and CDR2 ANQGSEA come from the germline V gene. This CDR3 has 13 residues. In DNA, the CDR3 is TGCAGCGTTGTGGATGGGGCAGATGGCGAGCAGTACTTC. This sequence encodes CSVVDGADGEQYF.

The rearrangement uses TRBV12-3 or TRBV12-4 and TRBJ2-7; 7 bases agree with TRBD2. V trimming: 5 bases; J trimming: 4 bases; junction bases outside the gene matches: 8. This CDR3 contains 14 residues. The CDR3 reads CASSVGASGYEQYF. CDR3 in DNA: TGTGCCAGCAGTGTAGGCGCTAGCGGATACGAGCAGTACTTC.

The rearrangement joins TRBV5-5 to TRBJ2-4; D is undetermined. This CDR3 region has 14 residues. Trimming removed 4 bases from V and 0 bases from J, with 8 bases in between. Germline CDR1 SGHKS, CDR2 YYEKEE (reference sequence). The CDR3 here is CASSLQIAKNIQYF. DNA of the CDR3: TGTGCCAGCAGCCTACAGATAGCCAAAAACATTCAGTACTTC.

This clonotype was seen only a few times. V usage is TRBV20-1 and J usage is TRBJ2-5, with a tentative D call TRBD2 (6 bases). Germline V lookup: CDR1 DFQATT, CDR2 SNEGSKA (reference sequence). The CDR3 has 13 residues. V lost 0 bases and J lost 11, with 16 bases in between. The CDR3 is CSARDTGENEQYF. The CDR3 DNA reads TGCAGTGCTAGAGATACGGGGGAGAATGAGCAGTACTTC.

V and J are TRBV6-2 or TRBV6-3 and TRBJ2-2; tentatively, D is TRBD1 (6 bases). V gave up 7 bases and J gave up 8 bases, with 14 bases separating them. The germline gives CDR1 MNHEY, CDR2 SVGEGT. CDR3 length: 13 residues. This chain's CDR3 is CASNSGATGELFF. CDR3 sequence (DNA): TGTGCCAGCAACTCAGGGGCGACGGGGGAGCTGTTTTTT.

V usage is TRBV5-6 and J usage is TRBJ2-1; the D gene is possibly TRBD2 (6 bases). The germline V gene has CDR1 SGHDT and CDR2 YYEEEE. This CDR3 has 16 amino acids. V lost 1 base and J lost 7, with 18 bases in between. This CDR3 is CASSLSSGYRGNEQFF. The CDR3 coding sequence is TGTGCCAGCAGCTTGAGTAGCGGCTACCGAGGGAATGAGCAGTTCTTC.

The J gene is TRBJ2-7, the V gene TRBV7-2; no reliable D call. Per germline, CDR1 SGHTA and CDR2 FQGNSA. V lost 5 bases and J lost 9, with 14 bases in between. The CDR3 totals 12 residues. In nucleotides, the CDR3 is TGTGCCAGCAGCCTCCTCGTAACGGTGCAGTACTTC. Translating it yields CASSLLVTVQYF.

The chain uses TRBV20-1 and TRBJ1-1; 8 bases match TRBD1. Germline CDR1 is DFQATT and CDR2 is SNEGSKA (reference sequence). The CDR3 contains 14 residues. Losses at the gene ends were 3 bases for V and 1 base for J; bases not matched to a gene: 4. DNA for the CDR3: TGCAGTGCTAGGGGAGACAGGGGGAACACTGAAGCTTTCTTT. It specifies CSARGDRGNTEAFF.

Remarks on this clonotype: The junction differs from germline at one of its ends, possibly a read error. This rearrangement joins TRBV12-3 or TRBV12-4 to TRBJ2-1, with D unresolved. The CDR3 consists of 12 residues. The CDR3 loop reads CASRAEYNGQFF. For the CDR3, the DNA is TGTGCCAGCAGGGCGGAATACAATGGGCAGTTCTTC.

This clonotype was counted a few times. The J gene is TRBJ1-2, the V gene TRBV29-1; 12 bases match TRBD1. Germline lookup yields CDR1 SQVTM and CDR2 ANQGSEA. The CDR3 loop spans 13 amino acids. J was trimmed by 8 bases and V by 7 bases; bases with no gene match: 8. CDR3 sequence: CSAKGTGGEGYTF. The CDR3 DNA reads as TGCAGCGCCAAAGGGACAGGGGGCGAGGGCTACACCTTC.